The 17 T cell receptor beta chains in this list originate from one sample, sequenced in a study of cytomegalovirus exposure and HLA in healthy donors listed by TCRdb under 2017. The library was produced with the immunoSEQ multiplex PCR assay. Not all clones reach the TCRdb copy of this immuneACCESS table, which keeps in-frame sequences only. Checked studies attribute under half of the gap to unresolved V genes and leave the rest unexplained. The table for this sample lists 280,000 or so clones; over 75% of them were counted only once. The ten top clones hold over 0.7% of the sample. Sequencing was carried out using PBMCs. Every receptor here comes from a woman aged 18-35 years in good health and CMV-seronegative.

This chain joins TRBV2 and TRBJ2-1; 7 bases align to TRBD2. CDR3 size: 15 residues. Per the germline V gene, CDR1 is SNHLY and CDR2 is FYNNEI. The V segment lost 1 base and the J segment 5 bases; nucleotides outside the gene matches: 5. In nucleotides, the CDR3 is TGTGCCAGCAGTGAAGGGGCTAGCGGAGACAATGAGCAGTTCTTC. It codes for CASSEGASGDNEQFF.

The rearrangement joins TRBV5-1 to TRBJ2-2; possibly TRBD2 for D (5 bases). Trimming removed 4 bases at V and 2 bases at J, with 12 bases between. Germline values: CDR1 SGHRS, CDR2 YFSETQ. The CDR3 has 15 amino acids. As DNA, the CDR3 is TGCGCCAGCAGCGAAGAGCGGACCAACACCGGGGAGCTGTTTTTT. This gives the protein CASSEERTNTGELFF. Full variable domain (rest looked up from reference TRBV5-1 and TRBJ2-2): KAGVTQTPRYLIKTRGQQVTLSCSPISGHRSVSWYQQTPGQGLQFLFEYFSETQRNKGNFPGRFSGRQFSNSRSEMNVSTLELGDSALYLCASSEERTNTGELFFGEGSRLTVL.

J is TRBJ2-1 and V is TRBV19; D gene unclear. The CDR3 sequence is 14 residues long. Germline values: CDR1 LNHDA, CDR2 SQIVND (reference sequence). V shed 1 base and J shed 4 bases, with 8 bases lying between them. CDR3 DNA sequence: TGTGCCAGTAGTATAGGCGGCCAATACAATGAGCAGTTCTTC. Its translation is CASSIGGQYNEQFF.

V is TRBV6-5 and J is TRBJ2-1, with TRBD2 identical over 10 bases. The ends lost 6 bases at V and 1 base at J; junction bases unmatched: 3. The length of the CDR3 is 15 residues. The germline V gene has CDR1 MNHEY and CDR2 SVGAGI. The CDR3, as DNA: TGTGCCAGCAGCCCTAGCGGGAGTTCCTACAATGAGCAGTTCTTC. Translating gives CASSPSGSSYNEQFF.

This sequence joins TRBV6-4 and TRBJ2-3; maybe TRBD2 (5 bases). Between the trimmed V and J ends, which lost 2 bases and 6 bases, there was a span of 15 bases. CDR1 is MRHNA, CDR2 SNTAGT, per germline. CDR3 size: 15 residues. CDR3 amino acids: CASSDVMKRGDTQYF. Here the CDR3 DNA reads TGTGCCAGCAGTGACGTAATGAAGCGAGGGGATACGCAGTATTTT.

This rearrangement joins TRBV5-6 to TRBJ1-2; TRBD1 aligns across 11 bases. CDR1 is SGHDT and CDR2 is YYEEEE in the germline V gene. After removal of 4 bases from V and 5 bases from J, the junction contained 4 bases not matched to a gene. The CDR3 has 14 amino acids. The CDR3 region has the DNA TGTGCCAGCAGCCCAGGACAGGGGGCGTATGGCTACACCTTC. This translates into CASSPGQGAYGYTF.

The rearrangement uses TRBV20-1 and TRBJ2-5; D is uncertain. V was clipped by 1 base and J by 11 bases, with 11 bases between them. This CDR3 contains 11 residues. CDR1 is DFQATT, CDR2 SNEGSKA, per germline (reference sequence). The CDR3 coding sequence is TGCAGTGCTAGAGCGTCTGTATCTCAGTACTTC. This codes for CSARASVSQYF.

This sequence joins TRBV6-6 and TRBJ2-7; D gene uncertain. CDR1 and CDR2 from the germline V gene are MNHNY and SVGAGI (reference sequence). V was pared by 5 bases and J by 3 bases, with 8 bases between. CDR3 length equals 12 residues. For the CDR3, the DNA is TGTGCCAGCAGTCATCAATTCTACGAGCAGTACTTC. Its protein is CASSHQFYEQYF.

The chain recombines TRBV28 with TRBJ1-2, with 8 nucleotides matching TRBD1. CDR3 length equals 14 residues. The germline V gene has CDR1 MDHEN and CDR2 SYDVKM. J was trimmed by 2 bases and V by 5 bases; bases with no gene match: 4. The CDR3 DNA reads TGTGCCAGCAGTCAGGGACAGGCAAACTATGGCTACACCTTC. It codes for CASSQGQANYGYTF.

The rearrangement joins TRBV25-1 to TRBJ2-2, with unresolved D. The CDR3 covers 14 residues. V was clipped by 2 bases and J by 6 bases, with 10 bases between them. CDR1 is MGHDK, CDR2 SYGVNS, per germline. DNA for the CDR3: TGTGCCAGCAGTGAAGACGAGCGCGCCGGGGAGCTGTTTTTT. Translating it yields CASSEDERAGELFF.

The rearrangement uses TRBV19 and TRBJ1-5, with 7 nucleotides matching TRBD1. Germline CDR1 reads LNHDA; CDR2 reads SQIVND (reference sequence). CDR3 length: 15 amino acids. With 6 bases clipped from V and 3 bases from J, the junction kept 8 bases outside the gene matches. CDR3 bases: TGTGCCAGTAGCAATACAGGGGCCTTCAATCAGCCCCAGCATTTT. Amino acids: CASSNTGAFNQPQHF.

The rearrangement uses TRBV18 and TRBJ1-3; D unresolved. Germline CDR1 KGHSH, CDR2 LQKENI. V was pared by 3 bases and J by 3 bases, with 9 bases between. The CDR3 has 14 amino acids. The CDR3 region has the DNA TGTGCCAGCTCACCCCAGAAATTTGGAAACACCATATATTTT. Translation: CASSPQKFGNTIYF.

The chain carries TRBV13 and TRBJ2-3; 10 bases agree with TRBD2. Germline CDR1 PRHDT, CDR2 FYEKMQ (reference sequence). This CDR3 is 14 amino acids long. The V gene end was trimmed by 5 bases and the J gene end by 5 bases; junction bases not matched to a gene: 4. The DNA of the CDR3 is TGTGCCAGCAGCCCTAGCGGGAGAGTAGATACGCAGTATTTT. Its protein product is CASSPSGRVDTQYF. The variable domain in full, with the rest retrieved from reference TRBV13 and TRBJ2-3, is AAGVIQSPRHLIKEKRETATLKCYPIPRHDTVYWYQQGPGQDPQFLISFYEKMQSDKGSIPDRFSAQQFSDYHSELNMSSLELGDSALYFCASSPSGRVDTQYFGPGTRLTVL.

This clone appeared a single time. CDR3 residues: CASSQVPTGSPDYTF. For the CDR3, the DNA is TGCGCCAGCAGCCAAGTCCCCACCGGGTCCCCGGATTACACCTTC. V is TRBV4-1 and J is TRBJ1-2; D unresolved. Germline CDR1 reads MGHRA; CDR2 reads YSYEKL. The V end was cut by 1 base, the J end by 11 bases, with 20 bases between. CDR3 length: 15 residues.

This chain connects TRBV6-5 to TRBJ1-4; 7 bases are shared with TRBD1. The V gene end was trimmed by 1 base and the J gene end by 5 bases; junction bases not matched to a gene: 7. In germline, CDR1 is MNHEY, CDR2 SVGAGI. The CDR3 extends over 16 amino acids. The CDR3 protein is CASSYYLTGVNEKLFF. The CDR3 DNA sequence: TGTGCCAGCAGTTACTACCTTACAGGGGTAAATGAAAAACTGTTTTTT.

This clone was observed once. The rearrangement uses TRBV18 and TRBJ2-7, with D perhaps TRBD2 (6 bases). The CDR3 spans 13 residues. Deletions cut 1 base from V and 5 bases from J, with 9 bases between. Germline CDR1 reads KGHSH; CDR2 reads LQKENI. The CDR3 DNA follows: TGTGCCAGCTCACCACGGGCGGGGAACGAGCAGTACTTC. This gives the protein CASSPRAGNEQYF.

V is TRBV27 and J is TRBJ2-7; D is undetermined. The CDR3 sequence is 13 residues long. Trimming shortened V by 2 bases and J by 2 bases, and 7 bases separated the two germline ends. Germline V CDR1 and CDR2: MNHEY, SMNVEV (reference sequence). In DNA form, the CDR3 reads TGTGCCAGCAGTTTAGCACATACCTACGAGCAGTACTTC. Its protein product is CASSLAHTYEQYF.